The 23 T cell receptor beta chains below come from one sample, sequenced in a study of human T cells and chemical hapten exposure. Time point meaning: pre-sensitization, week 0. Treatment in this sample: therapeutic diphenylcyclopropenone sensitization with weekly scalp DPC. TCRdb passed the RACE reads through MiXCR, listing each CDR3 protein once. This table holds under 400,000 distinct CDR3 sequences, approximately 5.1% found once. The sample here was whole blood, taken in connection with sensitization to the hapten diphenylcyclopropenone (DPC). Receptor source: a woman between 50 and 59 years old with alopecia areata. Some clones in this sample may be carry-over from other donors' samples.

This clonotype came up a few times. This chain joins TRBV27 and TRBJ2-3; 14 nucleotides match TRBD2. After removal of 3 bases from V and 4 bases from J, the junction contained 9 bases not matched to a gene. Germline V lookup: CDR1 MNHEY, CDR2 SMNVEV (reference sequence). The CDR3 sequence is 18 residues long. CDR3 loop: CASSLLPTSGGAADTQYF. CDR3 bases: TGTGCCAGCAGTTTGCTCCCGACTAGCGGGGGGGCCGCAGATACGCAGTATTTT.

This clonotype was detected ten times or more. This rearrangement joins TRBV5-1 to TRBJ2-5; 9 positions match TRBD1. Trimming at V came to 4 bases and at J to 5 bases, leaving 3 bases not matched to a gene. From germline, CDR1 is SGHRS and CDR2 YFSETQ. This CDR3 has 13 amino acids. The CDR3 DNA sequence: TGCGCCAGCAGCCGGGACAGGGTCGAGACCCAGTACTTC. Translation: CASSRDRVETQYF.

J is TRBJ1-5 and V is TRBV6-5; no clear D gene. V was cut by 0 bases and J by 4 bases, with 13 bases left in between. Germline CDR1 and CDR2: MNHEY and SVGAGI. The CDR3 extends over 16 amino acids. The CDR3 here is CASSYSWAGLNQPQHF. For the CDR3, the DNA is TGTGCCAGCAGTTACTCTTGGGCAGGCCTAAATCAGCCCCAGCATTTT.

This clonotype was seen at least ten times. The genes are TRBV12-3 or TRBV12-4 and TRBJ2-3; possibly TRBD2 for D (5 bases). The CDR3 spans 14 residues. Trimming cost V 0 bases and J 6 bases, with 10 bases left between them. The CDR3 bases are TGTGCCAGCAGTTTAGCGGGGAGCAGGGATACGCAGTATTTT. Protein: CASSLAGSRDTQYF.

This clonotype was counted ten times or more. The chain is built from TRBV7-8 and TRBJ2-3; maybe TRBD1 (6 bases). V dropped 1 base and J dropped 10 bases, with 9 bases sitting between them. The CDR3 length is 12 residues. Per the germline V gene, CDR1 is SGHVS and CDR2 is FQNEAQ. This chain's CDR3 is CASSLVGAAQYF. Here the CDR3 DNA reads TGTGCCAGCAGCTTAGTGGGGGCTGCGCAGTATTTT.

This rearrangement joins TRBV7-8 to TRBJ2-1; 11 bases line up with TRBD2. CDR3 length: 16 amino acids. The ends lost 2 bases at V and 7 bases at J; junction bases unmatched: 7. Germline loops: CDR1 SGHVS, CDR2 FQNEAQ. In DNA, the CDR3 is TGTGCCAGCAGCTTAATGCGACTAGCGGGACTAAATGAGCAGTTCTTC. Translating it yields CASSLMRLAGLNEQFF.

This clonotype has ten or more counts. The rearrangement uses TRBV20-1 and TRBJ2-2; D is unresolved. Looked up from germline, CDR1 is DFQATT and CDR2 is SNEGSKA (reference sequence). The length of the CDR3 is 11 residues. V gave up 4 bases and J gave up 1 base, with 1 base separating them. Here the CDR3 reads CSAKNTGELFF. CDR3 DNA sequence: TGCAGTGCTAAGAACACCGGGGAGCTGTTTTTT.

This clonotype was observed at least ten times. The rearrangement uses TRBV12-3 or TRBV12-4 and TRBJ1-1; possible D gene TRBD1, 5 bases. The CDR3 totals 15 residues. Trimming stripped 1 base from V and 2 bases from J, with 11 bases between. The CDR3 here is CASSLGGLINTEAFF. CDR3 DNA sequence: TGTGCCAGCAGTTTAGGGGGGTTGATTAACACTGAAGCTTTCTTT.

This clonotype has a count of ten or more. CDR3 DNA sequence: TGTGCCACCAGAGAGGATGGCCAGGAGGATCAGCCCCAGCATTTT. It is translated as CATREDGQEDQPQHF. This chain uses TRBV24-1 with TRBJ1-5, with no clear D. The CDR3 extends over 15 amino acids. CDR1 and CDR2 from the germline V gene are KGHDR and SFDVKD. Trimming took off 7 bases at V and 5 bases at J, with 17 bases between the two ends.

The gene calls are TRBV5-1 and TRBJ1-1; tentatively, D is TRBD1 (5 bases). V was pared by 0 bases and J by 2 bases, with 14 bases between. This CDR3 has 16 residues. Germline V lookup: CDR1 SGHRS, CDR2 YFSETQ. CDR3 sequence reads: CASSLDQGTPNTEAFF. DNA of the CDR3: TGCGCCAGCAGCTTGGATCAAGGGACCCCTAACACTGAAGCTTTCTTT.

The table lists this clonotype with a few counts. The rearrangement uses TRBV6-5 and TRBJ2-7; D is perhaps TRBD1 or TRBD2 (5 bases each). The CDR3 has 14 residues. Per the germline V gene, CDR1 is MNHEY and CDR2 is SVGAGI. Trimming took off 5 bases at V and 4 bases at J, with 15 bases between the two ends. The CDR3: CASSGDPHGYEQYF. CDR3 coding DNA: TGTGCCAGCAGTGGGGACCCTCACGGGTACGAGCAGTACTTC.

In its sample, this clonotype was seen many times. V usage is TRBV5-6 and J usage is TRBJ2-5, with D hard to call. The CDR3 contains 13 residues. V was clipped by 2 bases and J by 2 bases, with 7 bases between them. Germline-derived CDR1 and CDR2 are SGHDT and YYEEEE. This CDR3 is CASSFVQQETQYF. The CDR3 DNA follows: TGTGCCAGCAGCTTCGTCCAGCAAGAGACCCAGTACTTC.

CDR3: CASSFIALEAFF. The CDR3 DNA sequence: TGTGCCAGCAGTTTTATTGCCCTTGAAGCTTTCTTT. V usage is TRBV12-3 or TRBV12-4 and J usage is TRBJ1-1, with D uncertain. V was clipped by 3 bases and J by 7 bases, with 9 bases between them. This CDR3 is built from 12 residues.

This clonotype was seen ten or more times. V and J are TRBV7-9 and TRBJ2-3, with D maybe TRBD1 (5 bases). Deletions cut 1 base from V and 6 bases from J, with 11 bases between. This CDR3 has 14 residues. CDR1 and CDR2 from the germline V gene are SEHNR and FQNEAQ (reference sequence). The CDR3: CASSLVPHRDTQYF. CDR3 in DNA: TGTGCCAGCAGCTTAGTACCTCACAGGGATACGCAGTATTTT. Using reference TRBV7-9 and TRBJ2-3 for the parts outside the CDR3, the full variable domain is DTGVSQNPRHKITKRGQNVTFRCDPISEHNRLYWYRQTLGQGPEFLTYFQNEAQLEKSRLLSDRFSAERPKGSFSTLEIQRTEQGDSAMYLCASSLVPHRDTQYFGPGTRLTVL.

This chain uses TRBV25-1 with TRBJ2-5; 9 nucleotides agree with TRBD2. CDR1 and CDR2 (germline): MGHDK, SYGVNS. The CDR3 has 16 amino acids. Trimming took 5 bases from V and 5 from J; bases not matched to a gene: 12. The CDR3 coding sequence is TGTGCCAGCAGTCATCACGGCGGGGGGGCCGTGGAGACCCAGTACTTC. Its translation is CASSHHGGGAVETQYF.

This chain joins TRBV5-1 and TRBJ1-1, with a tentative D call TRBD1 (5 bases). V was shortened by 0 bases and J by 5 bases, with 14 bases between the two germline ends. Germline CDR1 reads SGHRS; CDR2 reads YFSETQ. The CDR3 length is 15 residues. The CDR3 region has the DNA TGCGCCAGCAGCTTGGAGCGGGCGCGGGGGACTGAAGCTTTCTTT. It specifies CASSLERARGTEAFF.

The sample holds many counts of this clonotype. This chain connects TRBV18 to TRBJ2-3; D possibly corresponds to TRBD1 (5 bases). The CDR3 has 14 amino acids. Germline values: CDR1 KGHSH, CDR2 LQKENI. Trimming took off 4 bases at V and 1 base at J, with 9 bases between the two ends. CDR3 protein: CASSQGPRTDTQYF. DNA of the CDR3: TGTGCCAGCTCACAGGGGCCCCGCACAGATACGCAGTATTTT.

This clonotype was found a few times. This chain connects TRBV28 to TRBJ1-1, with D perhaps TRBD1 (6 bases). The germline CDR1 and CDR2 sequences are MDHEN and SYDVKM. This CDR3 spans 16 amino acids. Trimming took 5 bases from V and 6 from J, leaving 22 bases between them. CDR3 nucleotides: TGTGCCAGCAGTCCCAGGGGATTAACCGGCGCCCCTGAAGCTTTCTTT. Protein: CASSPRGLTGAPEAFF.

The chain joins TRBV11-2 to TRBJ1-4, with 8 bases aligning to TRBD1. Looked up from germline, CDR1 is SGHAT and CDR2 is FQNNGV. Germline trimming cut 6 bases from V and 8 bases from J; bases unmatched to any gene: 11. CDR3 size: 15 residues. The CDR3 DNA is TGTGCCAGCAGATCGGACAGGGATTTTTTCGAAAAACTGTTTTTT. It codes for CASRSDRDFFEKLFF. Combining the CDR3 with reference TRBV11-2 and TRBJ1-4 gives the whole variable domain EAGVAQSPRYKIIEKRQSVAFWCNPISGHATLYWYQQILGQGPKLLIQFQNNGVVDDSQLPKDRFSAERLKGVDSTLKIQPAKLEDSAVYLCASRSDRDFFEKLFFGSGTQLSVL.

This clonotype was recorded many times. In nucleotides, the CDR3 is TGTGCCAGCAGTGTCTTGACTAGCGGGGTTGCCTACGAGCAGTACTTC. This gives the protein CASSVLTSGVAYEQYF. The rearrangement uses TRBV6-1 and TRBJ2-7, with 11 bases matching TRBD2. V lost 4 bases, J lost 2 bases, and 7 bases stayed unmatched. CDR3 size: 16 residues. Germline V gene sequence: CDR1 MNHNS, CDR2 SASEGT.

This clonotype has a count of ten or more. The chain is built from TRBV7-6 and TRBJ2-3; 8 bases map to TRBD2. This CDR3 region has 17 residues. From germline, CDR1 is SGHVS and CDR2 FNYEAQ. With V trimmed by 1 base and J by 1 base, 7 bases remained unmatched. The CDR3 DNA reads TGTGCCAGCAGCTTAGGGATAGATAGCGGGGGCACAGATACGCAGTATTTT. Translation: CASSLGIDSGGTDTQYF.

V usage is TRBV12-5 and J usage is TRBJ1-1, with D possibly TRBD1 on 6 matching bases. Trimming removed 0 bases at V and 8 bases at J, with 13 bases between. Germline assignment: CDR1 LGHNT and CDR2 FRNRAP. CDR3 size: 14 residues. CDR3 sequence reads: CASGLVPGRGEAFF. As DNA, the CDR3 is TGTGCTAGTGGTTTGGTACCAGGGAGGGGGGAAGCTTTCTTT.

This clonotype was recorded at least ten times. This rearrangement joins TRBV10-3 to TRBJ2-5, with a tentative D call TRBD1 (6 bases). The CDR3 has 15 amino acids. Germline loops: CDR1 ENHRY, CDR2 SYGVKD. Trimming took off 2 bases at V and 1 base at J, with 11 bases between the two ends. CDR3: CAISEPGAVQETQYF. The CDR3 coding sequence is TGTGCCATCAGTGAGCCAGGGGCAGTCCAAGAGACCCAGTACTTC.